This paragraph covers one T cell receptor (beta chain) sequence. Its target is unknown. A multiplex PCR was run with 60 Vbeta primers and 13 Jbeta primers. Repertoires were generated with immunoSEQ multiplex PCR, while TCRdb's copy carries only in-frame clones and drops some. Seen here are about 160,000 clones, less than 85% observed once, and the top ten hold under 8%. Germline CDR1 is LNHDA and CDR2 is SQIVND (reference sequence). J lost 0 bases, V lost 5 bases, and 12 bases had no gene match. The CDR3 has 18 amino acids. This sample was included in a study of cytomegalovirus exposure and HLA in healthy donors. Overall study findings and caveats: Most of the CMV-associated TCR beta chains (in a later analysis) appeared to be HLA-restricted.

Material for sequencing was PBMCs. The sequence was obtained from a man aged 50-59 years in good health and CMV-seropositive. V gene TRBV19 combines with J gene TRBJ2-1; TRBD2 matches 8 bases. Here the CDR3 DNA reads TGTGCCAGTAGTTTCCGGGCTAGCGGGCAGAGCTCCTACAATGAGCAGTTCTTC. It is translated as CASSFRASGQSSYNEQFF.